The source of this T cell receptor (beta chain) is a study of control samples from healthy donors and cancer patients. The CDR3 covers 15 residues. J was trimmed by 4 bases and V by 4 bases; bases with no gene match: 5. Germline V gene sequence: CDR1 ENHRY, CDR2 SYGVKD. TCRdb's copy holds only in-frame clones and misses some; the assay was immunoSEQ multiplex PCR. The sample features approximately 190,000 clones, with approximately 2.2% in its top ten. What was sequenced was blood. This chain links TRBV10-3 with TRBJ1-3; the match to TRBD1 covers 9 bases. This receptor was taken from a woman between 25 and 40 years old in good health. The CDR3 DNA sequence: TGTGCCATCAGTGGAGGGGACAGGGAAGGAAACACCATATATTTT. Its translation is CAISGGDREGNTIYF.